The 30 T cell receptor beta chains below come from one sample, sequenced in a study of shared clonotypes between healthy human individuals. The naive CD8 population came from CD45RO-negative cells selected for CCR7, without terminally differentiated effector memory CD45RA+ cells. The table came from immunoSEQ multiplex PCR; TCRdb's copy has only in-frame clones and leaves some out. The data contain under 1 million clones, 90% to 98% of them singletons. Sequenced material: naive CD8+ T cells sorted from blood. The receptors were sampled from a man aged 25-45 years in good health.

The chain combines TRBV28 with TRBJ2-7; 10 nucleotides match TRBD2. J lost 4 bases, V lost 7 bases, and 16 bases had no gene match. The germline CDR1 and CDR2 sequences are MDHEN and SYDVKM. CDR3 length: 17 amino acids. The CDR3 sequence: CASTEGLAGAAVYEQYF. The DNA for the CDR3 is TGTGCCAGCACCGAGGGGCTAGCGGGAGCTGCCGTTTACGAGCAGTACTTC.

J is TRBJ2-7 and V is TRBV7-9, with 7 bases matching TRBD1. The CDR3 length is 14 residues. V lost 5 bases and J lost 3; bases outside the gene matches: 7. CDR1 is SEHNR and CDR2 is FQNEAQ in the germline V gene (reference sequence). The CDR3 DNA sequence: TGTGCCAGCAGCCTCAGGGACAGCTACTACGAGCAGTACTTC. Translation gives CASSLRDSYYEQYF.

CDR3 residues: CASSLGARGNQPQHF. Here the CDR3 DNA reads TGTGCCAGCAGTTTGGGGGCGCGCGGCAATCAGCCCCAGCATTTT. The chain carries TRBV28 and TRBJ1-5; TRBD1 is a possible D gene (6 bases). The germline V gene encodes CDR1 MDHEN and CDR2 SYDVKM. This CDR3 is built from 15 residues. Trimming stripped 3 bases from V and 2 bases from J, with 11 bases between.

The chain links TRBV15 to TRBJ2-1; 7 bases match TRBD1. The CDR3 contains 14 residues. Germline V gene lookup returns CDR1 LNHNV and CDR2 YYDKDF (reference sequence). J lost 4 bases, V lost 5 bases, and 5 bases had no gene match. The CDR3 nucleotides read TGTGCCACCAGCTCCAGGACAGGTTACAATGAGCAGTTCTTC. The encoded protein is CATSSRTGYNEQFF. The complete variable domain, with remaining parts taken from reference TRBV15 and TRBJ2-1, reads DAMVIQNPRYQVTQFGKPVTLSCSQTLNHNVMYWYQQKSSQAPKLLFHYYDKDFNNEADTPDNFQSRRPNTSFCFLDIRSPGLGDTAMYLCATSSRTGYNEQFFGPGTRLTVL.

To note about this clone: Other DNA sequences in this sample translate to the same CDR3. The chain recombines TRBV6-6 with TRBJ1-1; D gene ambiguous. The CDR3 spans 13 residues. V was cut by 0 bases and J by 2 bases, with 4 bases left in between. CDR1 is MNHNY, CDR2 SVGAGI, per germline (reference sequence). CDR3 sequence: CASSYSRNTEAFF. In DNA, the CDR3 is TGTGCCAGCAGTTACTCGCGAAACACTGAAGCTTTCTTT.

Here the CDR3 DNA reads TGCGCCAGCAGTGAGTACGGGACAGGTTACAATGAGCAGTTCTTC. Translating it yields CASSEYGTGYNEQFF. The chain links TRBV10-1 to TRBJ2-1, with 8 bases identical to TRBD1. The CDR3 has 15 residues. Losses at the gene ends were 1 base for V and 4 bases for J; bases not matched to a gene: 3. CDR1 and CDR2 from the germline V gene are WNHNN and SYGVQD (reference sequence).

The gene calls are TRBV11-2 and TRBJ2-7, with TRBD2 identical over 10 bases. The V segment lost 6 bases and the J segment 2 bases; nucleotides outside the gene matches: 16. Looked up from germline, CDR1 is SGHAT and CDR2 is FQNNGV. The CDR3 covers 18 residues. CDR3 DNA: TGTGCCAGCAGACTACTAGCGGGAATGGGATTGGTTACCTACGAGCAGTACTTC. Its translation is CASRLLAGMGLVTYEQYF.

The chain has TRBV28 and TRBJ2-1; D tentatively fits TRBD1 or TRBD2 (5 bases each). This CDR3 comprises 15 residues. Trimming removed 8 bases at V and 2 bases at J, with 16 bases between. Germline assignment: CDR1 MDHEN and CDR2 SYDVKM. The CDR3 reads CASLNGGSTYNEQFF. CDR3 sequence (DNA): TGTGCCAGCTTGAATGGGGGAAGCACCTACAATGAGCAGTTCTTC.

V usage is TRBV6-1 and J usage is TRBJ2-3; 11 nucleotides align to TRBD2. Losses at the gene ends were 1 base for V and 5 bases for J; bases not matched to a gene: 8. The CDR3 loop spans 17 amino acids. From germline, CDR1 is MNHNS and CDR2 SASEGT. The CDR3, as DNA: TGTGCCAGCAGTGAAGTAGTACTAGCGGGAGAGGTAGATACGCAGTATTTT. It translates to CASSEVVLAGEVDTQYF.

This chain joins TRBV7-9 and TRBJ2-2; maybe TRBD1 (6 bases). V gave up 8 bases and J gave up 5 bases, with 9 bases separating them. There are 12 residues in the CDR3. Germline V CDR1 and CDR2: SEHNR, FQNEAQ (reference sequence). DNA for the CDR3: TGTGCCAGCCGAGGGGGAACCGGGGAGCTGTTTTTT. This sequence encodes CASRGGTGELFF.

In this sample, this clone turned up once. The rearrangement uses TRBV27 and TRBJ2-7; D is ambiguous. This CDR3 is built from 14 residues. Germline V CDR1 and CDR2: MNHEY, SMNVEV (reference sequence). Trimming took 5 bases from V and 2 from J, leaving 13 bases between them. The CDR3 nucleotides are TGTGCCAGCAGTCTACATCTGGTTGCCTACGAGCAGTACTTC. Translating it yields CASSLHLVAYEQYF.

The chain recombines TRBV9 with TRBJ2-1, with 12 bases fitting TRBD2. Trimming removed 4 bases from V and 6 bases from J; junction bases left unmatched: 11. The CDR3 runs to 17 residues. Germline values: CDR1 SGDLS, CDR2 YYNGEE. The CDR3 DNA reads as TGTGCCAGCAGCAAATTCCTAGCGGGAGGGCCGGGCAATGAGCAGTTCTTC. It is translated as CASSKFLAGGPGNEQFF.

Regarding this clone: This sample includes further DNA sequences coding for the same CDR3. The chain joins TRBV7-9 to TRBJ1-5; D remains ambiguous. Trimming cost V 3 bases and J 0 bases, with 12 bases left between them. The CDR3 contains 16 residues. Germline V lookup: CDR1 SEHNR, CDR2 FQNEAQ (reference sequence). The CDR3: CASSLVGSGSNQPQHF. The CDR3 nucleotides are TGTGCCAGCAGCTTGGTGGGGAGCGGTAGCAATCAGCCCCAGCATTTT.

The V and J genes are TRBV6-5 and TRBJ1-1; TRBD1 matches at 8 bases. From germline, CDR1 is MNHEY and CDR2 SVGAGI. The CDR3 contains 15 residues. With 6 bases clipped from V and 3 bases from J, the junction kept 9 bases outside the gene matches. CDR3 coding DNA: TGTGCCAGCAGAGTCTCAGGGGGCGGGTACACTGAAGCTTTCTTT. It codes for CASRVSGGGYTEAFF.

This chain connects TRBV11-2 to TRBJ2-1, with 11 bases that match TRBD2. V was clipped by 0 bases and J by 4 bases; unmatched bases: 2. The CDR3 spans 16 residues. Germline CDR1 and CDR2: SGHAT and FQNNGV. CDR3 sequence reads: CASSLETSGAYNEQFF. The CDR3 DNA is TGTGCCAGCAGCTTAGAGACTAGCGGGGCTTACAATGAGCAGTTCTTC.

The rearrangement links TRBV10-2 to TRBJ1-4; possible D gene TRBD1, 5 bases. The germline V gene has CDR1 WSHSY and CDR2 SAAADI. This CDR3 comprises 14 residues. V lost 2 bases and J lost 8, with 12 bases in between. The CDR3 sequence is CASSERTIMEKLFF. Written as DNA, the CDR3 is TGCGCCAGCAGTGAGAGGACAATAATGGAAAAACTGTTTTTT.

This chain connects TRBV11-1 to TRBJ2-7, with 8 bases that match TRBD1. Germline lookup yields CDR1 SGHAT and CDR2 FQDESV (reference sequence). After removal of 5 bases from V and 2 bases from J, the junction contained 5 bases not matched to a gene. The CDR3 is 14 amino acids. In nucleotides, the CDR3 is TGTGCCAGCAGCCCGACAGGGGCCGCCTACGAGCAGTACTTC. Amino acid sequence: CASSPTGAAYEQYF.

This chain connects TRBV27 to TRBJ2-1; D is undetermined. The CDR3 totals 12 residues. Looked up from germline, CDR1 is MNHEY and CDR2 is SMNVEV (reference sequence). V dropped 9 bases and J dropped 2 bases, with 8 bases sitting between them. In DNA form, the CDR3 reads TGTGCCAGTGGCAGAACCTACAATGAGCAGTTCTTC. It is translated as CASGRTYNEQFF.

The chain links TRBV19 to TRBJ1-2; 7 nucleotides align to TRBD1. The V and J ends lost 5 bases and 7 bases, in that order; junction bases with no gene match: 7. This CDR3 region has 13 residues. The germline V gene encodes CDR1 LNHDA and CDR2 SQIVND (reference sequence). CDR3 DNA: TGTGCCAGTAGTGGAAGGGGGCTCGGTGGCTACACCTTC. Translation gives CASSGRGLGGYTF.

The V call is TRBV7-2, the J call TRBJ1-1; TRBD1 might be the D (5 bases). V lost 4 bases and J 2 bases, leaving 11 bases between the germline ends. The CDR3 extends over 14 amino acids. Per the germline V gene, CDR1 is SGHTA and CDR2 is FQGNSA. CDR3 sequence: CASSSQGHNTEAFF. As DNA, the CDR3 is TGTGCCAGCAGCTCGCAGGGTCATAACACTGAAGCTTTCTTT.

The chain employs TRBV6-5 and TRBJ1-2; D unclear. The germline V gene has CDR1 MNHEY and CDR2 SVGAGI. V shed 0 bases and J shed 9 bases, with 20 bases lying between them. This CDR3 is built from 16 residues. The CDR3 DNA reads TGTGCCAGCAGTTACTCCACCCTGATACCTGAAGCGAGCTACACCTTC. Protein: CASSYSTLIPEASYTF.

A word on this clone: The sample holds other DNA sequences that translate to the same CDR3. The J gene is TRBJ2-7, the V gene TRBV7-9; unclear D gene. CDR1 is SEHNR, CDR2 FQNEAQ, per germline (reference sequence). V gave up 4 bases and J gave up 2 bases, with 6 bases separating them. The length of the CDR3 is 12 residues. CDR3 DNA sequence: TGTGCCAGCAGCTCCAGACCCTACGAGCAGTACTTC. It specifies CASSSRPYEQYF.

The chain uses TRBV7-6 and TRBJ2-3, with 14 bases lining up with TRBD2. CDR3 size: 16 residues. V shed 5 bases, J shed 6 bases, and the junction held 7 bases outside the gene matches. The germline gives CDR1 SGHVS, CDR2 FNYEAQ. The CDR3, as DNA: TGTGCCAGCAGCACGACTAGCGGGAGGGTGACCGATACGCAGTATTTT. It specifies CASSTTSGRVTDTQYF.

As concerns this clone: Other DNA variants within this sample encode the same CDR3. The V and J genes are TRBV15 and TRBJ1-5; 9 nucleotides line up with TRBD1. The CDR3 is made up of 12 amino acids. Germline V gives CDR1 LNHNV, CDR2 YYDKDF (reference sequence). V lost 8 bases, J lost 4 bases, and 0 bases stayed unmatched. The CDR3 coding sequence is TGTGCCACCGGACAGGGGAATCAGCCCCAGCATTTT. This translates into CATGQGNQPQHF.

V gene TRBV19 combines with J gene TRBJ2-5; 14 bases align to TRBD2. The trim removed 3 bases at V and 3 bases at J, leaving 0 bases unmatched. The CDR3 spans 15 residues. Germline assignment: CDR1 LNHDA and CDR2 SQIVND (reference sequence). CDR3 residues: CASSMGLAGEETQYF. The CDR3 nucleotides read TGTGCCAGTAGTATGGGACTAGCGGGAGAAGAGACCCAGTACTTC.

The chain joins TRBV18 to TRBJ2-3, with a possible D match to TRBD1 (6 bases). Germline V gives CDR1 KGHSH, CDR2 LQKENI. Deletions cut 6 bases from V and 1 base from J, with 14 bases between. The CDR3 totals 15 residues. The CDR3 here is CASSQKGVGTDTQYF. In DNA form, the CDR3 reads TGTGCCAGCTCTCAGAAGGGGGTGGGCACAGATACGCAGTATTTT. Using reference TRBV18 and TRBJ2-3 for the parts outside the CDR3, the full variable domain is NAGVMQNPRHLVRRRGQEARLRCSPMKGHSHVYWYRQLPEEGLKFMVYLQKENIIDESGMPKERFSAEFPKEGPSILRIQQVVRGDSAAYFCASSQKGVGTDTQYFGPGTRLTVL.

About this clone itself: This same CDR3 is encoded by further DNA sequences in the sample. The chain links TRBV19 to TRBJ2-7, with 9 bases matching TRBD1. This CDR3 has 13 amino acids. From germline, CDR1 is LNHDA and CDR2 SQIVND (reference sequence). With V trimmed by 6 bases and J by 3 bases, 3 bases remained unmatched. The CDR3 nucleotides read TGTGCCAGTAGCCTGGGACAGGGCTACGAGCAGTACTTC. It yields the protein CASSLGQGYEQYF.

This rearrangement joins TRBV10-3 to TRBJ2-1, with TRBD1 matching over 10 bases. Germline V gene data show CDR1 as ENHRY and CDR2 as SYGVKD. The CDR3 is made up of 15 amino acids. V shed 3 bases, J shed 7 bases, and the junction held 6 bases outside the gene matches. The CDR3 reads CAISDRDRGVNEQFF. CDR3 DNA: TGTGCCATCAGTGATCGGGACAGGGGTGTGAATGAGCAGTTCTTC.

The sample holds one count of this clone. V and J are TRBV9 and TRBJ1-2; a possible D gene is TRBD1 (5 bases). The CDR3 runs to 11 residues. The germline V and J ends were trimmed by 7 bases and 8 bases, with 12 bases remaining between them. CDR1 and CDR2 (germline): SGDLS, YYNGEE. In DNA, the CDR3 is TGTGCCAGCGGTCCCAGGGACGGCTACACCTTC. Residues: CASGPRDGYTF.

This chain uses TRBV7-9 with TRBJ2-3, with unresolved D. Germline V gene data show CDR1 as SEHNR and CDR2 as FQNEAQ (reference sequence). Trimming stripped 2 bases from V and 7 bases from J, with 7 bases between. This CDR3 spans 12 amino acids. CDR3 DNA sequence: TGTGCCAGCAGCTTAATGAGCCATACGCAGTATTTT. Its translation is CASSLMSHTQYF.